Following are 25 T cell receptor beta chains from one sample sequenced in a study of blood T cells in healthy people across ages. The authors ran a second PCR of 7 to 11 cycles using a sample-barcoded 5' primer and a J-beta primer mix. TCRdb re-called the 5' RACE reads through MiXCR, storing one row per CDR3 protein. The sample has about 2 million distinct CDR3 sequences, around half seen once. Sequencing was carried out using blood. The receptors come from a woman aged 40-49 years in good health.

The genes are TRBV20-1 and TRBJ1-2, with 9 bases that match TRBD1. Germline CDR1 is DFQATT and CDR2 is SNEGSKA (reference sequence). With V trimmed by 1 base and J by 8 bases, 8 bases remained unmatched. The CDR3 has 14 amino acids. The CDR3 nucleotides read TGCAGTGCTAGAGGATCCGGGACAGGGAAAGGCTACACCTTC. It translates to CSARGSGTGKGYTF.

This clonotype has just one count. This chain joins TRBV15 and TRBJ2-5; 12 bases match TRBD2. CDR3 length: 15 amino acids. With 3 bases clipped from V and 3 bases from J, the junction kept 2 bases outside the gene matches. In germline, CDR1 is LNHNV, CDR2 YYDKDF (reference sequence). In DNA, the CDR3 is TGTGCCACCAGCAGTAGACTAGCGGGGGAAGAGACCCAGTACTTC. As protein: CATSSRLAGEETQYF.

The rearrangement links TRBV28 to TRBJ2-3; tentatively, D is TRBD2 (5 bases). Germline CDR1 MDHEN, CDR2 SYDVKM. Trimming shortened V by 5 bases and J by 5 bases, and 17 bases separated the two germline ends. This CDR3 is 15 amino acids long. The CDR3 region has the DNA TGTGCCAGCAGTCACAGCGCTCTCCGGGGAGATACGCAGTATTTT. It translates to CASSHSALRGDTQYF.

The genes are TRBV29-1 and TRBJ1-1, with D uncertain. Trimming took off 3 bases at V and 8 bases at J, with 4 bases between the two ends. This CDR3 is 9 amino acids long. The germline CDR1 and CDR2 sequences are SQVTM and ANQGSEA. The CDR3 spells CSVDGEAFF. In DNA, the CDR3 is TGCAGCGTTGATGGAGAAGCTTTCTTT.

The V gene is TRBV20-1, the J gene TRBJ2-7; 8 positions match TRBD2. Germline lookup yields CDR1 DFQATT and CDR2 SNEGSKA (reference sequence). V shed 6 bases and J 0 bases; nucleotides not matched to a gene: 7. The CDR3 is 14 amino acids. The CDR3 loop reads CSALFSGDSYEQYF. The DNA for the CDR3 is TGCAGTGCCCTTTTTAGCGGGGACTCCTACGAGCAGTACTTC.

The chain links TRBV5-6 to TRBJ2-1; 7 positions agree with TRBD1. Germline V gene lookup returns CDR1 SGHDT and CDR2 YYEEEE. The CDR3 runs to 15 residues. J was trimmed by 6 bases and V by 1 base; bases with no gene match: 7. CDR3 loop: CASSLMTGWSNEQFF. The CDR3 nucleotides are TGTGCCAGCAGCTTGATGACAGGGTGGTCCAATGAGCAGTTCTTC.

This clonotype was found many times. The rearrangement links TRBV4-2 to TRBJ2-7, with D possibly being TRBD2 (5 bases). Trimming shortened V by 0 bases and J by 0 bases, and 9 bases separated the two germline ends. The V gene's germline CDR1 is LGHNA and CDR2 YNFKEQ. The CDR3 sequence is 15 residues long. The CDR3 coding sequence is TGTGCCAGCAGCCAAGATTCCAGCGGCTCCTACGAGCAGTACTTC. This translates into CASSQDSSGSYEQYF.

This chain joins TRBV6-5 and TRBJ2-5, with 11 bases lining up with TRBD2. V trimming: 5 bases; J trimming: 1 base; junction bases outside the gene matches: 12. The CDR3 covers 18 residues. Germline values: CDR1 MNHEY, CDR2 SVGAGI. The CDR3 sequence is CASSTALLAGVTQETQYF. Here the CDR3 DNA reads TGTGCCAGCAGTACTGCCCTACTAGCGGGGGTTACCCAAGAGACCCAGTACTTC.

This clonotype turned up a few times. The DNA for the CDR3 is TGCGCCAGCAGCGGGTGGGGGACAGTGGGTTCCTCTGGGGCCAACGTCCTGACTTTC. Protein product: CASSGWGTVGSSGANVLTF. This chain connects TRBV5-1 to TRBJ2-6, with TRBD1 matching 7 bases. V was clipped by 4 bases and J by 0 bases; unmatched bases: 13. Germline V gives CDR1 SGHRS, CDR2 YFSETQ. The CDR3 has 19 amino acids.

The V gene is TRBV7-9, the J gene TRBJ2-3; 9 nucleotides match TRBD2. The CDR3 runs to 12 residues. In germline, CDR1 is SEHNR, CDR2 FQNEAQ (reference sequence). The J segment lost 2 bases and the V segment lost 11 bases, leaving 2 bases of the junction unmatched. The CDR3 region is CAAGGTTDTQYF. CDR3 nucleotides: TGTGCCGCGGGGGGGACCACAGATACGCAGTATTTT.

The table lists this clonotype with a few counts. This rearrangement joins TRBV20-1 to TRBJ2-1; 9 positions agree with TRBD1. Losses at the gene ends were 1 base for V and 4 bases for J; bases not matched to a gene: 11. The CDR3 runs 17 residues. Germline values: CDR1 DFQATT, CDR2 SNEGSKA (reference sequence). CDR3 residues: CSARGGTGPRNYNEQFF. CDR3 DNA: TGCAGTGCTAGAGGTGGGACAGGGCCTCGGAATTACAATGAGCAGTTCTTC.

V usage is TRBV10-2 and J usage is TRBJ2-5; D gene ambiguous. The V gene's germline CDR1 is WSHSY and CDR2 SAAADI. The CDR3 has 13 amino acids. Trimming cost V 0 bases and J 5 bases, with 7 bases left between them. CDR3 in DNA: TGCGCCAGCAGTGAGTCGCCTCTGGAGACCCAGTACTTC. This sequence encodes CASSESPLETQYF.

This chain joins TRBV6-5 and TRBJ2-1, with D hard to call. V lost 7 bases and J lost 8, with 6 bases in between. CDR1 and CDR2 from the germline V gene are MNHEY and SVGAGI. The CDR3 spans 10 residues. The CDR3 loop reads CASTPDEQFF. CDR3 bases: TGTGCCAGCACTCCGGATGAGCAGTTCTTC.

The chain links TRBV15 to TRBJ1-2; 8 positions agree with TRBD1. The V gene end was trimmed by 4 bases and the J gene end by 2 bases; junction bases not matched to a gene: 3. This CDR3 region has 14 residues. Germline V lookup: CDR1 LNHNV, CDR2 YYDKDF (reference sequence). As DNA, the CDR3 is TGTGCCACCAGCACGGACAGGGTAAACTATGGCTACACCTTC. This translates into CATSTDRVNYGYTF.

The CDR3 sequence is CATSPSCSLGGYNEQFF. The CDR3 region has the DNA TGTGCCACCAGCCCTTCTTGTTCCCTCGGGGGGTACAATGAGCAGTTCTTC. This chain links TRBV15 with TRBJ2-1; 7 bases fit TRBD2. J was trimmed by 4 bases and V by 5 bases; bases with no gene match: 14. Looked up from germline, CDR1 is LNHNV and CDR2 is YYDKDF (reference sequence). The CDR3 has 17 residues.

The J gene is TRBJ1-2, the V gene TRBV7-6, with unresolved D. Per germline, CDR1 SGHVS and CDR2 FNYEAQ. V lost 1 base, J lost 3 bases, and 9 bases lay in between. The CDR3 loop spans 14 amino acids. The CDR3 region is CASSLGAADYGYTF. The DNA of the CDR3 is TGTGCCAGCAGCTTAGGGGCTGCGGACTATGGCTACACCTTC.

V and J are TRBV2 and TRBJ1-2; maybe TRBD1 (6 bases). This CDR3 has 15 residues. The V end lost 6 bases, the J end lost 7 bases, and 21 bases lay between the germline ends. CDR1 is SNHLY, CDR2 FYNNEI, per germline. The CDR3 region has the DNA TGTGCCAGCAGCCTAAAGGAGGGGGGCGCGGGTGGCTACACCTTC. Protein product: CASSLKEGGAGGYTF.

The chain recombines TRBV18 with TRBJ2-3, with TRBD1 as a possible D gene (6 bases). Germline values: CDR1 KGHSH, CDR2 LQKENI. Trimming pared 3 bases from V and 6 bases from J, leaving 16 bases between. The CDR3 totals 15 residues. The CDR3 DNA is TGTGCCAGCTCACCCCCCGGACAGATTCCGGATACGCAGTATTTT. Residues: CASSPPGQIPDTQYF.

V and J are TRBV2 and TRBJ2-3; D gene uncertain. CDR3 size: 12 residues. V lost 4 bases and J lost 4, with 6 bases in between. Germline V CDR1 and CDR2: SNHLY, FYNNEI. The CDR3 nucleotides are TGTGCCAGCAGTGCCGTCCCAGATACGCAGTATTTT. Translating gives CASSAVPDTQYF.

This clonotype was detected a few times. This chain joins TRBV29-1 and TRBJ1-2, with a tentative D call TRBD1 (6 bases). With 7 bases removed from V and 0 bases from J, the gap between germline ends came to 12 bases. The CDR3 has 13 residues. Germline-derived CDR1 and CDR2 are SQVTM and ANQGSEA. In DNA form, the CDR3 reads TGCAGCGGGACAGTACCACCTAACTATGGCTACACCTTC. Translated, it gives CSGTVPPNYGYTF.

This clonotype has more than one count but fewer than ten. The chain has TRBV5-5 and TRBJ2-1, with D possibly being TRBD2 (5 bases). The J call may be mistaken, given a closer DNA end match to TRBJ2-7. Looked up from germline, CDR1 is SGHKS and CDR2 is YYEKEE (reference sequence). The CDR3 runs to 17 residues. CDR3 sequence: CASSLTSGEVYDNEQYF. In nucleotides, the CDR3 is TGTGCCAGCAGCTTGACCAGCGGAGAAGTTTATGACAATGAGCAGTACTTC.

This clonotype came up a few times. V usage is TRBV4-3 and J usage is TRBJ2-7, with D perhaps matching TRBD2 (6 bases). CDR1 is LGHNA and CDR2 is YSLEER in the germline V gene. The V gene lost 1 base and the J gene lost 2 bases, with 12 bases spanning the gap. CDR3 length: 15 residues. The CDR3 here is CASSQGGELTYEQYF. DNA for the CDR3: TGCGCCAGCAGCCAAGGGGGGGAACTGACCTACGAGCAGTACTTC.

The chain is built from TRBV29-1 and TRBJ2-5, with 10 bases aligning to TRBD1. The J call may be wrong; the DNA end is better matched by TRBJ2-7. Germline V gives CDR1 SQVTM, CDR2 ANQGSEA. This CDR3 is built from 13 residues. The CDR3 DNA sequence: TGCAGCGTTGAAGATGGGGACAGGGGCGAGCAGTACTTC. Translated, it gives CSVEDGDRGEQYF.

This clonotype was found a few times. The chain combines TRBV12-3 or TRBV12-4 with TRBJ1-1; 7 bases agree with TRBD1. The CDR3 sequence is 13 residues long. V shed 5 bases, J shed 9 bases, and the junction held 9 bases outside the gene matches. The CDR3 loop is CASSPLTGRKAFF. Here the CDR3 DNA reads TGTGCCAGCAGTCCCCTGACAGGGCGAAAAGCTTTCTTT.

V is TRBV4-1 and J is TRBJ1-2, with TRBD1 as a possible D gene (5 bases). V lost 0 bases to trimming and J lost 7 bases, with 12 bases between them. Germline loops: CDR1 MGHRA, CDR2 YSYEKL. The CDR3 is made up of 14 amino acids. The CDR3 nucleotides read TGCGCCAGCAGCCAAGAGGGGGGTGGGGGTGGCTACACCTTC. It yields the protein CASSQEGGGGGYTF.